This TCR beta chain was retrieved from a study of blood T cells in healthy people across ages. Germline V gene data show CDR1 as SGDLS and CDR2 as YYNGEE. The V and J ends lost 4 bases and 0 bases, in that order; junction bases with no gene match: 8. This CDR3 is 16 amino acids long. With a J-beta primer mix and a sample-barcoded 5' primer, a second PCR ran roughly 6 to 12 cycles. Each CDR3 protein is one row after TCRdb ran MiXCR on the 5' RACE reads. The table includes approximately 400,000 distinct CDR3 sequences, over 45% detected once. This clonotype was obtained from a man aged 55 to 70 in good health. The chain carries TRBV9 and TRBJ2-3; 7 nucleotides match TRBD1. Source material: blood. The CDR3 protein is CASSHWDSTSTDTQYF. The CDR3 DNA reads TGTGCCAGCAGCCACTGGGACAGTACTAGCACAGATACGCAGTATTTT. The variable domain in full, with the rest retrieved from reference TRBV9 and TRBJ2-3, is DSGVTQTPKHLITATGQRVTLRCSPRSGDLSVYWYQQSLDQGLQFLIQYYNGEERAKGNILERFSAQQFPDLHSELNLSSLELGDSALYFCASSHWDSTSTDTQYFGPGTRLTVL.